Listed below are T cell receptor beta chains from one sample, sequenced in a study of shared clonotypes between healthy human individuals. Sequencing was performed with immunoSEQ multiplex PCR; in TCRdb, only in-frame clones are kept and a portion is missing. This table holds about 1.5 million clones, under 99% found once. What was sequenced was naive CD4+ T cells sorted from blood. The source is a young man in good health. Each CDR3 is given with its conserved first and last residue. D genes are given only for firm matches. Not all rows give a size; the values are once, few, many and, for expanded clones, a class.

j_call: TRBJ2-1
clone_size: NA
v_call: TRBV5-1
d_call: NA
cdr3_nt: TGCGCCAGCAGCCCGCGGGACCTCCATGAGCAGTTCTTC
cdr3_aa: CASSPRDLHEQFF

j_call: TRBJ1-3
clone_size: NA
v_call: TRBV30
d_call: NA
cdr3_nt: TGTGCCTGGAGTCCCCCGACCAGGGGAAGATTTGGAAACACCATATATTTT
cdr3_aa: CAWSPPTRGRFGNTIYF

j_call: TRBJ2-7
clone_size: NA
v_call: TRBV18
d_call: NA
cdr3_nt: TGTGCCAGCTCACCGAACTCCCGTTGGGAGCAGTACTTC
cdr3_aa: CASSPNSRWEQYF

j_call: TRBJ1-1
clone_size: NA
v_call: TRBV19
d_call: TRBD1
cdr3_nt: TGTGCCACCGCAGGGGGGAACTTGAACACTGAAGCTTTCTTT
cdr3_aa: CATAGGNLNTEAFF

j_call: TRBJ1-3
clone_size: NA
v_call: TRBV10-3
d_call: NA
cdr3_nt: TGTGCCATCAGTGTCGCACGGAACACCATATATTTT
cdr3_aa: CAISVARNTIYF

j_call: TRBJ2-3
clone_size: once
v_call: TRBV2
d_call: NA
cdr3_nt: TGTGCCAGCACTCCTCCCACAGATACGCAGTATTTT
cdr3_aa: CASTPPTDTQYF

j_call: TRBJ2-2
clone_size: NA
v_call: TRBV29-1
d_call: NA
cdr3_nt: TGCAGCGCCCGCGTCACGAACACCGGGGAGCTGTTTTTT
cdr3_aa: CSARVTNTGELFF

j_call: TRBJ2-5
clone_size: NA
v_call: TRBV9
d_call: NA
cdr3_nt: TGTGCCAGCAGCGTAGGCGCAGGGAGGACCCAGTACTTC
cdr3_aa: CASSVGAGRTQYF

j_call: TRBJ1-2
clone_size: NA
v_call: TRBV30
d_call: NA
cdr3_nt: TGTGCCTGGAGTATTGGACACTATGGCTACACCTTC
cdr3_aa: CAWSIGHYGYTF

j_call: TRBJ1-1
clone_size: NA
v_call: TRBV5-3
d_call: TRBD1
cdr3_nt: TGTGCCAGAAGCAACAGGGACAGGGATAGTTCCATGAACACTGAAGCTTTCTTT
cdr3_aa: CARSNRDRDSSMNTEAFF

j_call: TRBJ2-7
clone_size: NA
v_call: TRBV18
d_call: NA
cdr3_nt: TGTGCCAGCTCACCACTTAGTGAGTACGAGCAGTACTTC
cdr3_aa: CASSPLSEYEQYF

j_call: TRBJ2-5
clone_size: once
v_call: TRBV2
d_call: NA
cdr3_nt: TGTGCCAGCAGTGAAGAGGCTGGCTCGACCCAGTACTTC
cdr3_aa: CASSEEAGSTQYF

j_call: TRBJ2-7
clone_size: NA
v_call: TRBV6-1
d_call: NA
cdr3_nt: TGTGCCAGCAGTGAAGCACGGGTGGGGGAGCAGTACTTC
cdr3_aa: CASSEARVGEQYF

j_call: TRBJ2-1
clone_size: NA
v_call: TRBV10-1
d_call: NA
cdr3_nt: TGCGCCAGCAGCGCAGGGGGACTTTACAATGAGCAGTTCTTC
cdr3_aa: CASSAGGLYNEQFF

j_call: TRBJ1-4
clone_size: NA
v_call: TRBV27
d_call: NA
cdr3_nt: TGTGCCAGCAGTCACAGGCTCGACAATGAAAAACTGTTTTTT
cdr3_aa: CASSHRLDNEKLFF

j_call: TRBJ2-1
clone_size: NA
v_call: TRBV2
d_call: NA
cdr3_nt: TGTGCCAGCAATATGAACCGAGCAGGCAATGAGCAGTTCTTC
cdr3_aa: CASNMNRAGNEQFF

j_call: TRBJ1-2
clone_size: NA
v_call: TRBV7-8
d_call: TRBD1
cdr3_nt: TGTGCCAGCAGCTCAATGGGACAGCCGGGACGTGGCTACACCTTC
cdr3_aa: CASSSMGQPGRGYTF

j_call: TRBJ2-7
clone_size: NA
v_call: TRBV30
d_call: TRBD2
cdr3_nt: TGTGCCTGGAGTGTACCATGGGCTAGCGGACGCTTCGAGCAGTACTTC
cdr3_aa: CAWSVPWASGRFEQYF

j_call: TRBJ2-1
clone_size: NA
v_call: TRBV27
d_call: NA
cdr3_nt: TGTGCCAGCAGGATTGTTAATGAGCAGTTCTTC
cdr3_aa: CASRIVNEQFF

j_call: TRBJ1-1
clone_size: NA
v_call: TRBV30
d_call: TRBD1
cdr3_nt: TGTGCCTGGACCAGACAGGGGGCGGCTTTCTTT
cdr3_aa: CAWTRQGAAFF

j_call: TRBJ1-2
clone_size: NA
v_call: TRBV5-1
d_call: TRBD1
cdr3_nt: TGCGCCAGCAGCTTGGGCGGGACAGCTAACTATGGCTACACCTTC
cdr3_aa: CASSLGGTANYGYTF

j_call: TRBJ1-2
clone_size: NA
v_call: TRBV28
d_call: TRBD1
cdr3_nt: TGTGCCAGCAGTTTAGGGTGGGGACAGGGGGAAGGTGGCTACACCTTC
cdr3_aa: CASSLGWGQGEGGYTF